The clone carrying this T cell receptor (beta chain) occurred once. This table comes from immunoSEQ multiplex PCR, and its TCRdb copy is limited to in-frame clones, with some not included. The sample consists of about 40,000 clones, roughly 94% of them appearing once. Germline values: CDR1 SGDLS, CDR2 YYNGEE. Trimming cost V 0 bases and J 5 bases, with 14 bases left between them. The length of the CDR3 is 15 residues. These data are taken from a study of T cell changes during pregnancy in multiple sclerosis. The rearrangement joins TRBV9 to TRBJ2-5; the D gene is possibly TRBD2 (7 bases). The specimen comprised peripheral blood, sampled in the third trimester of pregnancy. This TCR was sampled from a female donor with multiple sclerosis, enrolled in a pregnancy study. The CDR3 protein is CASSVGGGQGETQYF. In nucleotides, the CDR3 is TGTGCCAGCAGCGTAGGGGGGGGCCAGGGCGAGACCCAGTACTTC. The full variable domain, in which reference TRBV9 and TRBJ2-5 provide the parts outside the CDR3, is DSGVTQTPKHLITATGQRVTLRCSPRSGDLSVYWYQQSLDQGLQFLIQYYNGEERAKGNILERFSAQQFPDLHSELNLSSLELGDSALYFCASSVGGGQGETQYFGPGTRLLVL.